This entry lists 5 T cell receptor beta chains sequenced from one sample in a study of CD8 T cells in Susac syndrome. RNA in amounts of roughly 0.5 to 1 ug was reverse transcribed with random hexamers. TCRdb processed the immunoSEQ multiplex PCR reads anew with MiXCR; each CDR3 protein has one entry. The sample yields some 150,000 distinct CDR3 sequences, 90% to 95% seen once. Sequenced sample: CD8+ T cells from PBMCs. The receptors shown here come from a human donor with multiple sclerosis.

This chain connects TRBV2 to TRBJ1-2; 11 bases fit TRBD1. Germline V gene sequence: CDR1 SNHLY, CDR2 FYNNEI. This CDR3 comprises 13 residues. V was clipped by 10 bases and J by 4 bases; unmatched bases: 5. CDR3 protein: CATWTGGVYGYTF. For the CDR3, the DNA is TGTGCCACCTGGACAGGGGGCGTCTATGGCTACACCTTC. The whole variable domain, filled in from reference TRBV2 and TRBJ1-2, reads EPEVTQTPSHQVTQMGQEVILRCVPISNHLYFYWYRQILGQKVEFLVSFYNNEISEKSEIFDDQFSVERPDGSNFTLKIRSTKLEDSAMYFCATWTGGVYGYTFGSGTRLTVV.

The chain links TRBV5-4 to TRBJ1-6; unclear D gene. This CDR3 is 13 amino acids long. The V gene lost 0 bases and the J gene lost 10 bases, with 8 bases spanning the gap. The germline V gene encodes CDR1 SGHNT and CDR2 YYREEE (reference sequence). Here the CDR3 DNA reads TGTGCCAGCAGCTTGGATTTGGGCTCACCCCTCCACTTT. Protein product: CASSLDLGSPLHF.

The chain has TRBV11-2 and TRBJ2-1; D is tentatively TRBD1 or TRBD2 (5 bases each). V was pared by 0 bases and J by 8 bases, with 14 bases between. CDR1 and CDR2 (germline): SGHAT, FQNNGV. The CDR3 runs 15 residues. The CDR3 nucleotides are TGTGCCAGCAGCTTAGAGCTCGCAGGGCGGGATGAGCAGTTCTTC. Translated, it gives CASSLELAGRDEQFF. Full variable domain (rest looked up from reference TRBV11-2 and TRBJ2-1): EAGVAQSPRYKIIEKRQSVAFWCNPISGHATLYWYQQILGQGPKLLIQFQNNGVVDDSQLPKDRFSAERLKGVDSTLKIQPAKLEDSAVYLCASSLELAGRDEQFFGPGTRLTVL.

This chain joins TRBV12-3 or TRBV12-4 and TRBJ2-1; D may correspond to TRBD1 or TRBD2 (5 bases each). This CDR3 contains 12 residues. Deletions cut 6 bases from V and 9 bases from J, with 12 bases between. CDR3 sequence: CASSPGRREQFF. In nucleotides, the CDR3 is TGTGCCAGCAGCCCAGGGAGACGTGAGCAGTTCTTC.

The gene calls are TRBV29-1 and TRBJ2-7, with TRBD2 as a possible D gene (5 bases). With 1 base removed from V and 4 bases from J, the gap between germline ends came to 11 bases. The CDR3 consists of 13 residues. From germline, CDR1 is SQVTM and CDR2 ANQGSEA. The CDR3 loop reads CSVEVGRYYEQYF. CDR3 DNA: TGCAGCGTTGAAGTGGGGAGATATTACGAGCAGTACTTC.